This T cell receptor (beta chain) was identified during a study of blood T cells in healthy people across ages. Donor samples were obtained from healthy Caucasian individuals from Russia, aged about 6 to 90. Approximately 9.2 milliliters was the volume of peripheral blood drawn from each donor. Combining a sample-barcoded 5' primer with a J-beta primer mix, a second PCR ran for roughly 6 to 12 cycles. Via MiXCR, TCRdb re-called the 5' RACE reads, giving one row per CDR3 protein. The repertoire holds some 640,000 distinct CDR3 sequences, with about half as singletons. Germline assignment: CDR1 MNHEY and CDR2 SVGAGI. This CDR3 has 16 residues. Trimming took 2 bases from V and 5 from J, leaving 13 bases between them.

This clonotype originated in a woman between 55 and 75 years old in good health. Sequenced sample: blood. The chain combines TRBV6-5 with TRBJ1-6; D uncertain. CDR3 protein: CASSYSISPDNSPLHF. The DNA of the CDR3 is TGTGCCAGCAGTTACAGCATATCACCGGATAATTCACCCCTCCACTTT.